Shown below are 28 T cell receptor beta chains from a single sample sequenced in a study of T-cell memory formation after mild COVID-19. TCRdb reprocessed the 5' RACE reads via MiXCR and lists one record per CDR3 protein. Among 410,000 or so distinct CDR3 sequences, about 22% were seen once, and the ten largest hold about an eighth. The sequenced sample consisted of PBMCs or a T cell subset sorted from them (not recorded which). The receptors stem from an adult woman who had mild COVID-19 (a few samples of this study predate the infection). Cell type and time point are not known.

A few counts support this clonotype. The chain links TRBV29-1 to TRBJ2-7; maybe TRBD2 (6 bases). The germline V and J ends were trimmed by 5 bases and 4 bases, with 12 bases remaining between them. CDR1 SQVTM and CDR2 ANQGSEA come from the germline V gene. The CDR3 is 12 residues long. The CDR3 DNA follows: TGCAGCGTTTCACCGGGGGTTTACGAGCAGTACTTC. Protein sequence: CSVSPGVYEQYF.

This clonotype occurred a few times. This chain joins TRBV6-5 and TRBJ2-1; 9 bases are shared with TRBD2. Germline V gene sequence: CDR1 MNHEY, CDR2 SVGAGI. CDR3 length: 17 residues. With 0 bases clipped from V and 7 bases from J, the junction kept 10 bases outside the gene matches. In nucleotides, the CDR3 is TGTGCCAGCAGTTACTCGTACGCGGGAGGGCCGGGTAATGAGCAGTTCTTC. Translating gives CASSYSYAGGPGNEQFF.

This clonotype was found a few times. V is TRBV5-6 and J is TRBJ2-1; 9 bases are a match to TRBD2. After removal of 6 bases from V and 2 bases from J, the junction contained 6 bases not matched to a gene. The CDR3 is made up of 15 amino acids. The germline gives CDR1 SGHDT, CDR2 YYEEEE. DNA for the CDR3: TGTGCCAGCATCCGGCGGGGGGGCCCCTACAATGAGCAGTTCTTC. Its translation: CASIRRGGPYNEQFF.

In this sample, this clonotype turned up a few times. The chain uses TRBV14 and TRBJ1-1; 8 bases agree with TRBD1. In germline, CDR1 is SGHDN, CDR2 FVKESK. The length of the CDR3 is 17 residues. Trimming removed 3 bases from V and 3 bases from J; junction bases left unmatched: 12. The CDR3 DNA sequence: TGTGCCAGCAGCCAGCGGTCGCGACAGGGGACCTACACTGAAGCTTTCTTT. The encoded protein is CASSQRSRQGTYTEAFF. The full variable domain, in which reference TRBV14 and TRBJ1-1 provide the parts outside the CDR3, is EAGVTQFPSHSVIEKGQTVTLRCDPISGHDNLYWYRRVMGKEIKFLLHFVKESKQDESGMPNNRFLAERTGGTYSTLKVQPAELEDSGVYFCASSQRSRQGTYTEAFFGQGTRLTVV.

The chain has TRBV6-2 or TRBV6-3 and TRBJ1-1; D is unclear. Trimming shortened V by 7 bases and J by 4 bases, and 10 bases separated the two germline ends. Looked up from germline, CDR1 is MNHEY and CDR2 is SVGEGT. There are 12 residues in the CDR3. CDR3 sequence reads: CASTGRSTEAFF. DNA for the CDR3: TGTGCCAGCACGGGGAGGAGCACTGAAGCTTTCTTT.

This clonotype was detected a few times. The rearrangement joins TRBV7-9 to TRBJ2-5, with D possibly matching TRBD1 (6 bases). V lost 2 bases to trimming and J lost 2 bases, with 9 bases between them. Germline V gene sequence: CDR1 SEHNR, CDR2 FQNEAQ (reference sequence). The CDR3 is 14 amino acids. CDR3 sequence: CASSLPQGQETQYF. The CDR3 bases are TGTGCCAGCAGCTTACCGCAGGGGCAAGAGACCCAGTACTTC.

CDR3 loop: CSVSLGEETQYF. The DNA for the CDR3 is TGCAGCGTTTCTCTCGGGGAAGAGACCCAGTACTTC. V gene TRBV29-1 combines with J gene TRBJ2-5; possibly TRBD2 for D (5 bases). CDR1 is SQVTM and CDR2 is ANQGSEA in the germline V gene. This CDR3 region has 12 residues. With 5 bases removed from V and 3 bases from J, the gap between germline ends came to 10 bases.

V and J are TRBV9 and TRBJ2-7; D possibly corresponds to TRBD2 (6 bases). V was cut by 2 bases and J by 2 bases, with 14 bases left in between. There are 15 residues in the CDR3. Germline CDR1 and CDR2: SGDLS and YYNGEE. CDR3 bases: TGTGCCAGCAGCGTTGGGCCTAGCGAGACCTACGAGCAGTACTTC. Amino acids: CASSVGPSETYEQYF.

The chain is built from TRBV7-9 and TRBJ2-1; D might be TRBD2 (6 bases). The CDR3 covers 12 residues. The ends were cut back, 3 bases at V and 9 bases at J, with 9 bases in the middle. Germline CDR1 SEHNR, CDR2 FQNEAQ (reference sequence). The CDR3 sequence: CASSFSGVEQFF. The DNA of the CDR3 is TGTGCCAGCAGCTTCTCGGGAGTTGAGCAGTTCTTC.

This chain joins TRBV15 and TRBJ2-3, with a tentative D call TRBD1 (5 bases). V lost 7 bases and J lost 6, with 14 bases in between. This CDR3 is built from 13 residues. Looked up from germline, CDR1 is LNHNV and CDR2 is YYDKDF (reference sequence). CDR3 sequence: CATTRKGRDTQYF. The CDR3 DNA is TGTGCCACCACCCGAAAGGGGCGGGATACGCAGTATTTT.

A few counts support this clonotype. This chain joins TRBV4-1 and TRBJ2-3; TRBD1 matches 12 bases. Germline V gives CDR1 MGHRA, CDR2 YSYEKL. With 4 bases clipped from V and 2 bases from J, the junction kept 4 bases outside the gene matches. The CDR3 length is 16 residues. Here the CDR3 reads CASSLGTGGYTDTQYF. The CDR3 DNA reads TGCGCCAGCAGCCTTGGGACAGGGGGCTACACAGATACGCAGTATTTT.

The sample holds many counts of this clonotype. CDR3 DNA: TGCGCCAGCAGCTTGCCCAGGGGGCGCTTGAATGAGCAGTTCTTC. It is translated as CASSLPRGRLNEQFF. The V gene is TRBV5-1, the J gene TRBJ2-1; 8 nucleotides line up with TRBD1. The trim removed 1 base at V and 7 bases at J, leaving 7 bases unmatched. CDR3 length equals 15 residues. Germline lookup yields CDR1 SGHRS and CDR2 YFSETQ.

This chain links TRBV6-5 with TRBJ2-7; 11 nucleotides match TRBD1. The germline V gene has CDR1 MNHEY and CDR2 SVGAGI. This CDR3 is built from 15 residues. J gave up 1 base and V 7 bases, and 6 bases lay outside the gene matches. DNA of the CDR3: TGTGCCAGCATCGGACAGGGGGCAGGTTCCTACGAGCAGTACTTC. Encoded protein: CASIGQGAGSYEQYF.

This clonotype was counted between two and nine times. V usage is TRBV12-3 or TRBV12-4 and J usage is TRBJ1-1; D is perhaps TRBD1 (6 bases). This CDR3 has 14 amino acids. The V gene lost 5 bases and the J gene lost 5 bases, with 15 bases spanning the gap. The CDR3 spells CASSRTGFSTEAFF. In DNA form, the CDR3 reads TGTGCCAGCAGTCGTACAGGGTTTTCAACTGAAGCTTTCTTT.

The chain recombines TRBV12-3 or TRBV12-4 with TRBJ1-1, with D maybe TRBD1 (5 bases). V was shortened by 0 bases and J by 5 bases, with 13 bases between the two germline ends. The CDR3 extends over 15 amino acids. The CDR3 DNA reads TGTGCCAGCAGTTTAGCTGGGGGGTGGGAGACTGAAGCTTTCTTT. This translates into CASSLAGGWETEAFF.

This clonotype was seen many times. This rearrangement joins TRBV27 to TRBJ2-1; 9 bases match TRBD2. This CDR3 spans 15 amino acids. Germline CDR1 MNHEY, CDR2 SMNVEV (reference sequence). V shed 6 bases and J 2 bases; nucleotides not matched to a gene: 5. CDR3 DNA: TGTGCCAGCAGGCGGGGCGGGGGGGCCTACAATGAGCAGTTCTTC. Translated: CASRRGGGAYNEQFF.

This chain links TRBV4-2 with TRBJ2-2; possible D gene TRBD2, 7 bases. Germline V CDR1 and CDR2: LGHNA, YNFKEQ. The CDR3 runs 18 residues. Trimming took 1 base from V and 4 from J, leaving 19 bases between them. The CDR3 DNA reads as TGTGCCAGCAGCCAAGCCCCATACCGGGGAGGGGGCACCGGGGAGCTGTTTTTT. It codes for CASSQAPYRGGGTGELFF.

This clonotype was observed a handful of times. V is TRBV5-1 and J is TRBJ1-1; D is uncertain. Germline CDR1 and CDR2: SGHRS and YFSETQ. The V end lost 4 bases, the J end lost 2 bases, and 18 bases lay between the germline ends. This CDR3 spans 16 amino acids. The CDR3 spells CASSLHTRTVNTEAFF. CDR3 DNA: TGCGCCAGCAGCCTTCATACTAGGACGGTAAACACTGAAGCTTTCTTT.

This clonotype has only a few counts. CDR3 residues: CASSLLDIRNTEAFF. In DNA form, the CDR3 reads TGTGCCAGCAGTTTACTAGACATTAGGAACACTGAAGCTTTCTTT. J is TRBJ1-1 and V is TRBV12-3 or TRBV12-4, with no clear D. V shed 2 bases and J shed 1 base, with 11 bases lying between them. The CDR3 contains 15 residues.

This clonotype was picked up a small number of times. This chain joins TRBV7-3 and TRBJ2-3, with D perhaps matching TRBD1 (5 bases). The CDR3 has 15 residues. Trimming cost V 4 bases and J 5 bases, with 16 bases left between them. Germline-derived CDR1 and CDR2 are SGHTA and FQGTGA. CDR3 bases: TGTGCCAGCAGCTGGGGCAGCAACTCGGGAGATACGCAGTATTTT. This gives the protein CASSWGSNSGDTQYF.

Only a few counts were recorded for this clonotype. The chain links TRBV6-6 to TRBJ2-7; D may be TRBD1 (6 bases). The CDR3 loop spans 13 amino acids. Trimming shortened V by 6 bases and J by 0 bases, and 9 bases separated the two germline ends. Looked up from germline, CDR1 is MNHNY and CDR2 is SVGAGI (reference sequence). CDR3 nucleotides: TGTGCCAGCAGAGAACAGGGCTCCTACGAGCAGTACTTC. The encoded protein is CASREQGSYEQYF.

The chain combines TRBV6-5 with TRBJ1-6, with a weak D call TRBD1 (5 bases). Germline V gives CDR1 MNHEY, CDR2 SVGAGI. V dropped 2 bases and J dropped 7 bases, with 9 bases sitting between them. The CDR3 is made up of 14 amino acids. CDR3 in DNA: TGTGCCAGCAGTTACGCACAGGCGAATTCACCCCTCCACTTT. Residues: CASSYAQANSPLHF.

CDR3 amino acids: CASSQGSGYPLNEKLFF. Written as DNA, the CDR3 is TGTGCCAGCAGCCAAGGCTCAGGGTACCCTCTTAATGAAAAACTGTTTTTT. The J gene is TRBJ1-4, the V gene TRBV3-1; TRBD1 is a possible D gene (5 bases). Germline CDR1 LGHDT, CDR2 YNNKEL (reference sequence). The CDR3 loop spans 17 amino acids. V gave up 1 base and J gave up 4 bases, with 16 bases separating them.

The V call is TRBV20-1, the J call TRBJ2-1; 13 nucleotides agree with TRBD2. V lost 3 bases to trimming and J lost 7 bases; unmatched junction nucleotides: 18. CDR3 length: 19 residues. Per germline, CDR1 DFQATT and CDR2 SNEGSKA (reference sequence). The CDR3 sequence: CSARRGRTTSGRYGNEQFF. CDR3 bases: TGCAGTGCTAGGAGGGGACGGACGACTAGCGGGAGGTACGGTAATGAGCAGTTCTTC.

This clonotype was counted a single time. This chain connects TRBV20-1 to TRBJ2-7, with D maybe TRBD1 (6 bases). Trimming shortened V by 6 bases and J by 11 bases, and 17 bases separated the two germline ends. CDR1 DFQATT and CDR2 SNEGSKA come from the germline V gene (reference sequence). The CDR3 covers 11 residues. In nucleotides, the CDR3 is TGCAGTGCAAAATACGGACAGATAGAGTACTTC. It yields the protein CSAKYGQIEYF.

This clonotype was found a few times. This sequence joins TRBV6-1 and TRBJ2-7; the D gene is possibly TRBD2 (6 bases). CDR3 size: 18 residues. CDR1 is MNHNS and CDR2 is SASEGT in the germline V gene. V dropped 7 bases and J dropped 2 bases, with 27 bases sitting between them. CDR3 loop: CASNSGLLSPMVTYEQYF. Here the CDR3 DNA reads TGTGCCAGCAACTCGGGACTCCTTAGCCCTATGGTAACCTACGAGCAGTACTTC.

The V call is TRBV13, the J call TRBJ2-7; possible D gene TRBD1, 6 bases. There are 15 residues in the CDR3. Trimming cost V 5 bases and J 3 bases, with 17 bases left between them. Germline V gene sequence: CDR1 PRHDT, CDR2 FYEKMQ (reference sequence). As DNA, the CDR3 is TGTGCCAGCAGCCCCAGACAGGCACGAATCTACGAGCAGTACTTC. It yields the protein CASSPRQARIYEQYF. The full variable domain, in which reference TRBV13 and TRBJ2-7 provide the parts outside the CDR3, is AAGVIQSPRHLIKEKRETATLKCYPIPRHDTVYWYQQGPGQDPQFLISFYEKMQSDKGSIPDRFSAQQFSDYHSELNMSSLELGDSALYFCASSPRQARIYEQYFGPGTRLTVT.

In this sample, this clonotype turned up a few times. V is TRBV7-2 and J is TRBJ2-1; TRBD2 agrees at 9 bases. This CDR3 has 15 amino acids. The germline gives CDR1 SGHTA, CDR2 FQGNSA. With 5 bases clipped from V and 6 bases from J, the junction kept 8 bases outside the gene matches. CDR3 in amino acids: CASSVSGRISNEQFF. CDR3 bases: TGTGCCAGCAGCGTAAGCGGGAGGATAAGCAATGAGCAGTTCTTC. Complete variable domain (other parts from reference TRBV7-2 and TRBJ2-1): GAGVSQSPSNKVTEKGKDVELRCDPISGHTALYWYRQSLGQGLEFLIYFQGNSAPDKSGLPSDRFSAERTGGSVSTLTIQRTQQEDSAVYLCASSVSGRISNEQFFGPGTRLTVL.